The 24 T cell receptor beta chains below were found in one sample sequenced in a study of T cells in Graves' hyperthyroidism and ophthalmopathy. The investigators amplified TCR beta CDR3 regions from RNA transcripts. When the TCR CDR3 underwent first-round RT-PCR, the HTBI primer set was used. TCRdb reprocessed the multiplex PCR reads via MiXCR and lists one record per CDR3 protein. Here the sample spans 750,000 to 900,000 distinct CDR3 sequences, 35% to 40% being singletons. Specimen: blood. The receptors were sampled from a man younger than 35 with Graves' hyperthyroidism.

The chain carries TRBV12-3 or TRBV12-4 and TRBJ2-5; no definite D call. V lost 0 bases and J 4 bases, leaving 12 bases between the germline ends. This CDR3 is built from 15 residues. CDR3 sequence (DNA): TGTGCCAGCAGTTTAGCGTTTGGGTTACGAGAGACCCAGTACTTC. This encodes CASSLAFGLRETQYF.

This clonotype was observed a handful of times. This chain joins TRBV6-5 and TRBJ2-7; maybe TRBD2 (6 bases). V gave up 6 bases and J gave up 3 bases, with 18 bases separating them. The CDR3 loop spans 15 amino acids. Germline V gene sequence: CDR1 MNHEY, CDR2 SVGAGI. The CDR3 protein is CASSRRGGNVYEQYF. The CDR3 DNA sequence: TGTGCCAGCAGCCGCCGGGGCGGGAACGTCTACGAGCAGTACTTC.

This clonotype showed up just a few times. J is TRBJ2-2 and V is TRBV20-1; D perhaps matches TRBD2 (5 bases). The germline V gene encodes CDR1 DFQATT and CDR2 SNEGSKA (reference sequence). There are 14 residues in the CDR3. The V end was cut by 7 bases, the J end by 1 base, with 13 bases between. CDR3 protein: CSVQLAMNTGELFF. For the CDR3, the DNA is TGCAGTGTCCAGCTAGCAATGAACACCGGGGAGCTGTTTTTT.

In this sample, this clonotype turned up a few times. The J gene is TRBJ1-1, the V gene TRBV9, with 8 bases that match TRBD1. CDR1 SGDLS and CDR2 YYNGEE come from the germline V gene. The CDR3 extends over 13 amino acids. After removal of 3 bases from V and 7 bases from J, the junction contained 5 bases not matched to a gene. The CDR3 DNA reads TGTGCCAGCAGCGGTGACAGGGGTTTTGAAGCTTTCTTT. Translated, it gives CASSGDRGFEAFF.

The chain couples TRBV4-1 to TRBJ1-1, with no clear D. Germline assignment: CDR1 MGHRA and CDR2 YSYEKL. V was clipped by 0 bases and J by 4 bases, with 15 bases between them. The CDR3 consists of 16 residues. CDR3 bases: TGCGCCAGCAGCCAAGAGATCCAAACAGCCGGCACTGAAGCTTTCTTT. Amino acids: CASSQEIQTAGTEAFF.

This clonotype was found a few times. The CDR3 reads CASWGQDLNSPLHF. The CDR3 DNA reads as TGTGCCAGCTGGGGGCAGGACCTTAATTCACCCCTCCACTTT. V gene TRBV10-3 combines with J gene TRBJ1-6; D possibly corresponds to TRBD1 (6 bases). V was trimmed by 10 bases and J by 6 bases, leaving 16 bases between them. Germline-derived CDR1 and CDR2 are ENHRY and SYGVKD. The CDR3 is made up of 14 amino acids.

In its sample, this clonotype was seen many times. J is TRBJ1-2 and V is TRBV20-1; D may be TRBD1 (6 bases). V was cut by 3 bases and J by 4 bases, with 9 bases left in between. Germline CDR1 reads DFQATT; CDR2 reads SNEGSKA (reference sequence). This CDR3 region has 12 residues. The CDR3, as DNA: TGCAGTGCTAGCCGGGACACCTATGGCTACACCTTC. As protein: CSASRDTYGYTF.

This clonotype was observed at least ten times. The genes are TRBV15 and TRBJ2-7, with TRBD1 matching 10 bases. This CDR3 comprises 15 residues. The V gene's germline CDR1 is LNHNV and CDR2 YYDKDF (reference sequence). Germline trimming cut 3 bases from V and 5 bases from J; bases unmatched to any gene: 7. The CDR3 bases are TGTGCCACCAGCAGGGACCAGGGGACAGGGGACGAGCAGTACTTC. Translated, it gives CATSRDQGTGDEQYF.

With regard to this clonotype: Compared with germline, one end of the junction differs, possibly owing to a read error. The chain links TRBV6-1 to TRBJ1-5, with D perhaps TRBD1 (6 bases). The CDR3 length is 14 residues. In germline, CDR1 is MNHNS, CDR2 SASEGT. CDR3 loop: CASSLRGSAQPRHF. The CDR3 coding sequence is TGTGCCAGCAGTCTCAGGGGCTCGGCTCAGCCCCGGCATTTT.

This clonotype was observed a few times. The chain employs TRBV6-5 and TRBJ1-6; D remains ambiguous. With 0 bases removed from V and 14 bases from J, the gap between germline ends came to 11 bases. The CDR3 is made up of 13 amino acids. From germline, CDR1 is MNHEY and CDR2 SVGAGI. The CDR3 DNA sequence: TGTGCCAGCAGTTACTCGACCGGCGTAACCCTCCACTTT. Its translation: CASSYSTGVTLHF.

This clonotype was seen a few times. The V gene is TRBV5-1, the J gene TRBJ2-5; the match to TRBD2 covers 9 bases. V shed 4 bases and J 5 bases; nucleotides not matched to a gene: 9. The germline CDR1 and CDR2 sequences are SGHRS and YFSETQ. The CDR3 runs 15 residues. Here the CDR3 reads CASSPRTSVEETQYF. The CDR3 DNA reads as TGCGCCAGCAGCCCACGGACTAGCGTGGAGGAGACCCAGTACTTC.

This clonotype was recorded many times. The chain carries TRBV7-9 and TRBJ2-5; D call uncertain. V was cut by 3 bases and J by 1 base, with 6 bases left in between. Per the germline V gene, CDR1 is SEHNR and CDR2 is FQNEAQ (reference sequence). The CDR3 spans 13 residues. The CDR3 bases are TGTGCCAGCAGCTTTCCAGCCCAAGAGACCCAGTACTTC. The encoded protein is CASSFPAQETQYF.

The chain combines TRBV19 with TRBJ2-7; D not resolved. Germline CDR1 reads LNHDA; CDR2 reads SQIVND (reference sequence). The CDR3 covers 17 residues. V lost 0 bases, J lost 7 bases, and 22 bases lay in between. DNA of the CDR3: TGTGCCAGTAGTATAGATCTAATCTGGTCGGCACCTGGGGAGCAGTACTTC. It yields the protein CASSIDLIWSAPGEQYF.

The J gene is TRBJ2-1, the V gene TRBV5-4, with 7 positions matching TRBD1. The CDR3 has 14 amino acids. The germline V gene encodes CDR1 SGHNT and CDR2 YYREEE (reference sequence). The junction had 9 bases not matched to a gene; V was cut back by 7 bases and J by 5 bases. CDR3 coding DNA: TGTGCCAGCGGCCTACAGGGGATACACAATGAGCAGTTCTTC. Its protein is CASGLQGIHNEQFF. Complete variable domain (other parts from reference TRBV5-4 and TRBJ2-1): ETGVTQSPTHLIKTRGQQVTLRCSSQSGHNTVSWYQQALGQGPQFIFQYYREEENGRGNFPPRFSGLQFPNYSSELNVNALELDDSALYLCASGLQGIHNEQFFGPGTRLTVL.

This clonotype was detected many times. The chain couples TRBV7-9 to TRBJ1-2; the D gene is possibly TRBD1 (5 bases). Per the germline V gene, CDR1 is SEHNR and CDR2 is FQNEAQ (reference sequence). V was pared by 4 bases and J by 2 bases, with 8 bases between. This CDR3 has 13 amino acids. CDR3 in amino acids: CASSYRDNYGYTF. CDR3 nucleotide sequence: TGTGCCAGCAGCTACCGGGACAACTATGGCTACACCTTC.

The chain links TRBV12-3 or TRBV12-4 to TRBJ1-5; 8 bases fit TRBD1. V lost 4 bases to trimming and J lost 5 bases; unmatched junction nucleotides: 22. This CDR3 has 20 residues. CDR3 loop: CASSSSSAPRDRSFHQPQHF. CDR3 nucleotides: TGTGCCAGCAGTTCCTCGTCTGCCCCGCGGGACAGGTCGTTCCATCAGCCCCAGCATTTT.

This clonotype was counted ten times or more. The CDR3: CAISETDYEQYF. The CDR3 DNA reads TGTGCCATCAGTGAGACTGACTACGAGCAGTACTTC. The gene calls are TRBV10-3 and TRBJ2-7; the D is unclear. The CDR3 has 12 amino acids. Trimming cost V 2 bases and J 3 bases, with 5 bases left between them. Looked up from germline, CDR1 is ENHRY and CDR2 is SYGVKD.

This clonotype showed up many times. This chain uses TRBV12-3 or TRBV12-4 with TRBJ2-5; 8 bases align to TRBD2. The length of the CDR3 is 15 residues. J lost 4 bases, V lost 6 bases, and 10 bases had no gene match. CDR3 sequence reads: CASSLGTSGGETQYF. The CDR3 DNA follows: TGTGCCAGCAGCTTGGGAACCAGCGGGGGAGAGACCCAGTACTTC.

V is TRBV2 and J is TRBJ2-7, with no clear D. This CDR3 is 14 amino acids long. Germline V gene sequence: CDR1 SNHLY, CDR2 FYNNEI. The V end lost 1 base, the J end lost 3 bases, and 10 bases lay between the germline ends. CDR3 in amino acids: CASSEVGFIYEQYF. The CDR3, as DNA: TGTGCCAGCAGTGAAGTGGGGTTCATCTACGAGCAGTACTTC.

In this sample, this clonotype turned up a few times. The genes are TRBV5-6 and TRBJ2-7, with TRBD2 identical over 14 bases. This CDR3 is built from 14 residues. The trim removed 4 bases at V and 6 bases at J, leaving 3 bases unmatched. Germline lookup yields CDR1 SGHDT and CDR2 YYEEEE. The CDR3 DNA follows: TGTGCCAGCAGCAGACTAGCGGGGGGGCCCGAGCAGTACTTC. Amino acid sequence: CASSRLAGGPEQYF.

This clonotype was detected ten times or more. V and J are TRBV20-1 and TRBJ1-4; D gene unclear. This CDR3 spans 13 amino acids. The V end was cut by 6 bases, the J end by 5 bases, with 13 bases between. Germline values: CDR1 DFQATT, CDR2 SNEGSKA (reference sequence). CDR3 coding DNA: TGCAGTGCCACAATAACAGAGAATGAAAAACTGTTTTTT. It codes for CSATITENEKLFF.

This clonotype was seen repeatedly, ten times or more. The chain employs TRBV20-1 and TRBJ1-6; 8 positions agree with TRBD1. The CDR3 runs 14 residues. In germline, CDR1 is DFQATT, CDR2 SNEGSKA (reference sequence). J was trimmed by 10 bases and V by 6 bases; bases with no gene match: 11. The CDR3 sequence is CSASKGTGSSPLHF. In DNA form, the CDR3 reads TGCAGTGCATCCAAAGGGACAGGCTCATCACCCCTCCACTTT.

A few counts support this clonotype. The chain joins TRBV9 to TRBJ2-5; 10 bases map to TRBD2. This CDR3 has 15 amino acids. The trim removed 0 bases at V and 5 bases at J, leaving 4 bases unmatched. CDR1 SGDLS and CDR2 YYNGEE come from the germline V gene. The CDR3 bases are TGTGCCAGCAGCGTAGTAGCGGGAGGTGTGGAGACCCAGTACTTC. This codes for CASSVVAGGVETQYF.

Written as DNA, the CDR3 is TGTGCCAGCAGCTTACAGGCAGGACTAGCGGGAGCGGGTACGCAGTATTTT. Translating it yields CASSLQAGLAGAGTQYF. The chain joins TRBV11-2 to TRBJ2-3, with 13 positions matching TRBD2. This CDR3 has 17 amino acids. The V segment lost 2 bases and the J segment 8 bases; nucleotides outside the gene matches: 10. Germline values: CDR1 SGHAT, CDR2 FQNNGV.